The 30 T cell receptor beta chains given below trace back to one sample, sequenced in a study of response to subunit inactivated influenza vaccine. TCRdb itself ran the RT-PCR reads through MiXCR, one entry per CDR3 protein. The sample has around 790,000 distinct CDR3 sequences, less than 25% seen once. The sequencing used PBMCs from blood, collected more than 4 days after vaccination. The receptors were sampled from a man aged 45-65 years who received an inactivated influenza vaccine.

The chain has TRBV5-6 and TRBJ2-3; TRBD1 agrees at 10 bases. Losses at the gene ends were 4 bases for V and 2 bases for J; bases not matched to a gene: 7. CDR3 length: 16 residues. Germline V gives CDR1 SGHDT, CDR2 YYEEEE. The CDR3 sequence is CASSPADRGFTDTQYF. The CDR3 region has the DNA TGTGCCAGCAGCCCGGCGGACAGGGGGTTCACAGATACGCAGTATTTT.

The gene calls are TRBV20-1 and TRBJ2-2; D gene unclear. CDR1 is DFQATT and CDR2 is SNEGSKA in the germline V gene (reference sequence). Trimming removed 7 bases at V and 0 bases at J, with 12 bases between. CDR3 length: 14 amino acids. The CDR3 spells CSVGGSANTGELFF. DNA of the CDR3: TGCAGTGTCGGTGGATCCGCGAACACCGGGGAGCTGTTTTTT.

The rearrangement uses TRBV20-1 and TRBJ2-5, with TRBD1 matching 8 bases. After removal of 0 bases from V and 6 bases from J, the junction contained 6 bases not matched to a gene. The CDR3 spans 14 residues. Germline V gene sequence: CDR1 DFQATT, CDR2 SNEGSKA (reference sequence). CDR3 nucleotides: TGCAGTGCTAGAGATTTACAGGGGGTTAAGACCCAGTACTTC. It codes for CSARDLQGVKTQYF.

There are a few counts of this clonotype. The rearrangement links TRBV18 to TRBJ2-3; TRBD2 might be the D (6 bases). This CDR3 has 17 residues. V was trimmed by 1 base and J by 2 bases, leaving 16 bases between them. Germline V lookup: CDR1 KGHSH, CDR2 LQKENI. The DNA for the CDR3 is TGTGCCAGCTCACCACGGAAGGCTAGCGCCAACACAGATACGCAGTATTTT. Encoded protein: CASSPRKASANTDTQYF. Together with reference TRBV18 and TRBJ2-3, the CDR3 gives the full variable domain: NAGVMQNPRHLVRRRGQEARLRCSPMKGHSHVYWYRQLPEEGLKFMVYLQKENIIDESGMPKERFSAEFPKEGPSILRIQQVVRGDSAAYFCASSPRKASANTDTQYFGPGTRLTVL.

This clonotype occurred a few times. The chain is built from TRBV6-2 or TRBV6-3 and TRBJ1-1; D is perhaps TRBD1 (5 bases). CDR1 is MNHEY and CDR2 is SVGEGT in the germline V gene. Trimming removed 5 bases at V and 10 bases at J, with 14 bases between. The CDR3 runs 12 residues. CDR3 region: CASSPRQNGAFF. In DNA, the CDR3 is TGTGCCAGCAGTCCCCGACAGAATGGAGCTTTCTTT.

The chain carries TRBV7-2 and TRBJ2-2; no firm D call. Germline V lookup: CDR1 SGHTA, CDR2 FQGNSA. V lost 2 bases and J 6 bases, leaving 13 bases between the germline ends. There are 15 residues in the CDR3. The CDR3 DNA reads as TGTGCCAGCAGCTTACTGGGAAACAGTGCCGGGGAGCTGTTTTTT. Its protein product is CASSLLGNSAGELFF.

The genes are TRBV29-1 and TRBJ1-2, with TRBD1 identical over 8 bases. The CDR3 spans 17 residues. V lost 0 bases to trimming and J lost 3 bases; unmatched junction nucleotides: 12. CDR1 and CDR2 from the germline V gene are SQVTM and ANQGSEA. CDR3 nucleotides: TGCAGCGTTGAAGATCAGTATACAGGGGGTTTTCACTATGGCTACACCTTC. This translates into CSVEDQYTGGFHYGYTF.

V and J are TRBV5-1 and TRBJ2-3, with D possibly TRBD1 on 6 matching bases. Trimming stripped 4 bases from V and 2 bases from J, with 11 bases between. The germline V gene encodes CDR1 SGHRS and CDR2 YFSETQ. The CDR3 totals 14 residues. The CDR3 protein is CASSIHRATDTQYF. CDR3 coding DNA: TGCGCCAGCAGCATTCACAGGGCCACAGATACGCAGTATTTT.

A few counts support this clonotype. The chain couples TRBV5-1 to TRBJ1-2; the match to TRBD1 covers 11 bases. After removal of 4 bases from V and 2 bases from J, the junction contained 10 bases not matched to a gene. This CDR3 comprises 17 residues. Germline-derived CDR1 and CDR2 are SGHRS and YFSETQ. CDR3 DNA sequence: TGCGCCAGCAGCAATGGACAGGGGGCGGATATCAACTATGGCTACACCTTC. Translating it yields CASSNGQGADINYGYTF.

This clonotype was counted only a few times. The genes are TRBV5-1 and TRBJ2-3, with 8 bases aligning to TRBD1. Trimming cost V 5 bases and J 2 bases; bases outside gene matches: 4. The germline V gene encodes CDR1 SGHRS and CDR2 YFSETQ. The CDR3 has 14 amino acids. The DNA for the CDR3 is TGCGCCAGCAGGAGACAGGGGAACACAGATACGCAGTATTTT. This sequence encodes CASRRQGNTDTQYF.

The rearrangement uses TRBV7-8 and TRBJ1-2, with D unclear. CDR1 is SGHVS, CDR2 FQNEAQ, per germline. V lost 0 bases and J 0 bases, leaving 11 bases between the germline ends. This CDR3 is 16 amino acids long. CDR3 in DNA: TGTGCCAGCAGCTTAGCCCCTGGCAGGCCTAACTATGGCTACACCTTC. Its translation is CASSLAPGRPNYGYTF.

This clonotype was seen a few times. An end of the junction does not agree with germline; a read error may underlie this. The chain recombines TRBV7-7 with TRBJ2-2; 11 bases fit TRBD2. The CDR3 has 17 amino acids. Per germline, CDR1 SSHAT and CDR2 FNYEAQ (reference sequence). The CDR3 DNA is TGTGCTAGCAGCTTAACACTAGCGGGGGCGAACACCGGGGAGCTGTTTTTT. This translates into CASSLTLAGANTGELFF.

This chain uses TRBV5-6 with TRBJ1-3; 7 bases map to TRBD1. Trimming cost V 5 bases and J 3 bases; bases outside gene matches: 5. Germline V gene sequence: CDR1 SGHDT, CDR2 YYEEEE. The length of the CDR3 is 14 residues. The CDR3 is CASRPQGRGNTIYF. For the CDR3, the DNA is TGTGCCAGCAGACCACAGGGGCGTGGAAACACCATATATTTT.

This rearrangement joins TRBV12-3 or TRBV12-4 to TRBJ2-7, with TRBD1 matching over 9 bases. This CDR3 contains 16 residues. V lost 6 bases to trimming and J lost 6 bases; unmatched junction nucleotides: 15. CDR3 nucleotides: TGTGCCAGCAGCTCCTCTCTCGGGACAGGGTATCTCGAGCAGTACTTC. Translating it yields CASSSSLGTGYLEQYF.

This clonotype has just a few counts. V usage is TRBV7-2 and J usage is TRBJ2-5, with 9 nucleotides matching TRBD2. The CDR3 consists of 16 residues. The J segment lost 4 bases and the V segment lost 4 bases, leaving 10 bases of the junction unmatched. CDR1 and CDR2 (germline): SGHTA, FQGNSA. CDR3 in amino acids: CASSSSLGSGGETQYF. The CDR3 bases are TGTGCCAGCAGCTCCAGCTTAGGTAGCGGGGGAGAGACCCAGTACTTC.

The chain has TRBV19 and TRBJ2-3; TRBD1 or TRBD2 may be the D gene (5 bases each). From germline, CDR1 is LNHDA and CDR2 SQIVND (reference sequence). The CDR3 has 13 residues. Trimming left V 8 bases short and J 4 bases short, with 13 bases between. DNA for the CDR3: TGTGCCAGTGGCGTGAGGGGCGCAGATACGCAGTATTTT. Its protein product is CASGVRGADTQYF.

The chain links TRBV10-3 to TRBJ2-1; D is possibly TRBD1 or TRBD2 (6 bases each). CDR3 size: 14 residues. Germline CDR1 reads ENHRY; CDR2 reads SYGVKD. Trimming took off 3 bases at V and 5 bases at J, with 11 bases between the two ends. The CDR3 DNA reads TGTGCCATCAGTGACAACAGGGAGGACAATGAGCAGTTCTTC. As protein: CAISDNREDNEQFF.

This clonotype has just one count. The chain employs TRBV7-9 and TRBJ2-3; D is uncertain. The CDR3 runs 14 residues. The V gene's germline CDR1 is SEHNR and CDR2 FQNEAQ (reference sequence). V lost 5 bases and J 3 bases, leaving 12 bases between the germline ends. The CDR3 sequence: CASSPVGWTDTQYF. The CDR3 bases are TGTGCCAGCAGCCCCGTGGGCTGGACAGATACGCAGTATTTT.

CDR3 loop: CASSLDRLNEKLFF. CDR3 nucleotides: TGTGCCAGCAGTTTAGATAGGCTGAATGAAAAACTGTTTTTT. The genes are TRBV12-3 or TRBV12-4 and TRBJ1-4; the D is unclear. There are 14 residues in the CDR3. V lost 1 base and J lost 5, with 8 bases in between.

This clonotype has only a few counts. The rearrangement links TRBV14 to TRBJ2-2; 12 nucleotides line up with TRBD2. This CDR3 is 16 amino acids long. With 4 bases clipped from V and 4 bases from J, the junction kept 4 bases outside the gene matches. Germline CDR1 and CDR2: SGHDN and FVKESK. The CDR3 sequence is CASSRLAGDSTGELFF. The CDR3, as DNA: TGTGCCAGCAGCCGACTAGCGGGAGACAGCACCGGGGAGCTGTTTTTT.

The CDR3 spells CAWSAGGGGYTF. CDR3 DNA: TGTGCCTGGAGTGCAGGGGGAGGCGGCTACACCTTC. This chain links TRBV30 with TRBJ1-2, with 7 bases lining up with TRBD1. In germline, CDR1 is GTSNPN, CDR2 SVGIG (reference sequence). The CDR3 covers 12 residues. Trimming at V came to 1 base and at J to 8 bases, leaving 4 bases not matched to a gene.

This clonotype was counted a few times. An end of the junction differs from the germline gene, which may be a read error. This rearrangement joins TRBV12-3 or TRBV12-4 to TRBJ2-1; 10 bases match TRBD2. The CDR3 sequence is 16 residues long. CDR3 bases: TGTGCCAGCAGGTTAGCGGGAGGTAGCTCCTACAATGAGCAGTTCTTC. Its protein is CASRLAGGSSYNEQFF.

The chain uses TRBV20-1 and TRBJ1-4, with a weak D call TRBD1 (5 bases). This CDR3 spans 14 amino acids. Trimming stripped 1 base from V and 3 bases from J, with 9 bases between. The germline gives CDR1 DFQATT, CDR2 SNEGSKA (reference sequence). The CDR3 is CSARGMGANEKLFF. The CDR3, as DNA: TGCAGTGCTAGAGGGATGGGGGCTAATGAAAAACTGTTTTTT.

This clonotype was seen a few times. The genes are TRBV7-9 and TRBJ2-1, with TRBD2 identical over 12 bases. V shed 5 bases, J shed 2 bases, and the junction held 4 bases outside the gene matches. Germline CDR1 and CDR2: SEHNR and FQNEAQ (reference sequence). The CDR3 is made up of 16 amino acids. The CDR3 DNA sequence: TGTGCCAGCAGCGAACGGACTAGCGGGACCTACAATGAGCAGTTCTTC. The encoded protein is CASSERTSGTYNEQFF.

The chain has TRBV5-1 and TRBJ1-5; possibly TRBD1 for D (5 bases). Germline assignment: CDR1 SGHRS and CDR2 YFSETQ. The V end was cut by 0 bases, the J end by 9 bases, with 13 bases between. CDR3 length: 14 residues. CDR3 nucleotides: TGCGCCAGCAGCTTGGGGGGGGGGACCTCGCCCCAGCATTTT. This codes for CASSLGGGTSPQHF.

This clonotype came up a few times. The rearrangement joins TRBV6-1 to TRBJ1-6; TRBD1 agrees at 8 bases. The CDR3 is 14 amino acids. From germline, CDR1 is MNHNS and CDR2 SASEGT. The junction had 7 bases not matched to a gene; V was cut back by 8 bases and J by 7 bases. The CDR3 region is CASRTGITNSPLHF. In DNA, the CDR3 is TGTGCCAGCCGGACAGGGATAACGAATTCACCCCTCCACTTT.

This clonotype was counted between two and nine times. The chain is built from TRBV20-1 and TRBJ2-1, with D possibly TRBD2 on 8 matching bases. CDR3 length equals 16 residues. V lost 1 base to trimming and J lost 1 base, with 14 bases between them. Germline CDR1 DFQATT, CDR2 SNEGSKA (reference sequence). Here the CDR3 DNA reads TGCAGTGCTAGAGGAGGGGGCGGGGGGTCCTACAATGAGCAGTTCTTC. Protein sequence: CSARGGGGGSYNEQFF.

This clonotype was detected a few times. J is TRBJ1-2 and V is TRBV5-1, with 11 bases that match TRBD1. The trim removed 4 bases at V and 1 base at J, leaving 12 bases unmatched. CDR3 length: 18 residues. Germline assignment: CDR1 SGHRS and CDR2 YFSETQ. The CDR3 loop reads CASSREVGQGVYNYGYTF. The CDR3 DNA is TGCGCCAGCAGCCGGGAAGTGGGACAGGGGGTGTATAACTATGGCTACACCTTC.

This clonotype was seen a handful of times. The chain couples TRBV29-1 to TRBJ2-7; D ambiguous. V was shortened by 4 bases and J by 2 bases, with 12 bases between the two germline ends. The length of the CDR3 is 13 residues. The V gene's germline CDR1 is SQVTM and CDR2 ANQGSEA. CDR3 protein: CSVATVLTYEQYF. The DNA for the CDR3 is TGCAGCGTTGCTACCGTTCTCACCTACGAGCAGTACTTC.

CDR3 nucleotide sequence: TGTGCCAGCTCACCACGGCCTCAGAATTCACCCCTCCACTTT. It is translated as CASSPRPQNSPLHF. The J gene is TRBJ1-6, the V gene TRBV18; D remains unclear. Germline V gives CDR1 KGHSH, CDR2 LQKENI. This CDR3 has 14 amino acids. Trimming removed 1 base at V and 7 bases at J, with 8 bases between.